Shown below are 9 T cell receptor beta chains from a single sample sequenced in a study of T cells in Graves' hyperthyroidism and ophthalmopathy (dated by TCRdb to about 2019). The library was built by means of multiplex PCR. TCRdb shows the sequencer as Illumina HiSeq 2000. The TCR beta CDR3 regions were amplified from RNA transcripts. The first round of RT-PCR for the TCR CDR3 was performed with the HTBI primer set and the Qiagen OneStep RT-PCR kit. TCRdb ran its own pipeline on the public reads, namely fastp trimming at Q25 and MiXCR clone calling, and kept in-frame beta chains. For every CDR3 protein sequence, its rows merge into one entry that carries the most common genes and DNA. The sample data list 350,000 or so distinct CDR3 sequences, and around a sixth of these were observed just once. The ten largest clones add up to 15% to 17% of the sample. The sequencing input was blood. These receptors all come from a woman in her 40s with Graves' ophthalmopathy.

This clonotype was picked up many times. The CDR3 DNA follows: TGTGCCAGCAGTTTATCGGGGGGGCCCATGGAGACCCAGTACTTC. Translation gives CASSLSGGPMETQYF. This chain uses TRBV27 with TRBJ2-5; weak D call: TRBD2 (7 bases). V lost 0 bases and J 5 bases, leaving 13 bases between the germline ends. CDR3 size: 15 residues. Germline V gives CDR1 MNHEY, CDR2 SMNVEV (reference sequence).

This clonotype was picked up many times. The rearrangement joins TRBV12-3 or TRBV12-4 to TRBJ2-7; 10 bases map to TRBD1. V lost 3 bases to trimming and J lost 1 base; unmatched junction nucleotides: 3. The CDR3 is 15 residues long. The CDR3 DNA is TGTGCCAGCAGTTTGGGGGACAGGGGATCCTACGAGCAGTACTTC. It encodes CASSLGDRGSYEQYF.

This clonotype was found many times. The chain joins TRBV28 to TRBJ2-7; TRBD2 matches at 14 bases. V lost 4 bases to trimming and J lost 0 bases; unmatched junction nucleotides: 8. CDR3 size: 18 residues. Per the germline V gene, CDR1 is MDHEN and CDR2 is SYDVKM. The DNA for the CDR3 is TGTGCCAGCAGTTCCGAAGCCGGGACTAGCGGGAGCTCCTACGAGCAGTACTTC. Translated: CASSSEAGTSGSSYEQYF.

There are many counts of this clonotype. The J gene is TRBJ2-7, the V gene TRBV9, with D perhaps TRBD2 (6 bases). Trimming took 0 bases from V and 6 from J, leaving 16 bases between them. In germline, CDR1 is SGDLS, CDR2 YYNGEE. The CDR3 has 15 amino acids. CDR3 bases: TGTGCCAGCAGCGTAGATTCTAGGGGAGGTAGCGAGCAGTACTTC. It specifies CASSVDSRGGSEQYF.

V gene TRBV19 combines with J gene TRBJ2-7; D is perhaps TRBD2 (6 bases). This CDR3 spans 14 amino acids. Germline V gene sequence: CDR1 LNHDA, CDR2 SQIVND (reference sequence). V was shortened by 5 bases and J by 0 bases, with 11 bases between the two germline ends. The CDR3 reads CASSPSAYSYEQYF. The CDR3 DNA sequence: TGTGCCAGTAGTCCTAGCGCCTACTCCTACGAGCAGTACTTC. The entire variable domain, with the rest obtained from reference TRBV19 and TRBJ2-7, is as follows: DGGITQSPKYLFRKEGQNVTLSCEQNLNHDAMYWYRQDPGQGLRLIYYSQIVNDFQKGDIAEGYSVSREKKESFPLTVTSAQKNPTAFYLCASSPSAYSYEQYFGPGTRLTVT.

This clonotype was detected many times. V usage is TRBV20-1 and J usage is TRBJ2-7; 10 bases are a match to TRBD2. The CDR3 has 15 amino acids. Looked up from germline, CDR1 is DFQATT and CDR2 is SNEGSKA (reference sequence). The V segment lost 2 bases and the J segment 3 bases; nucleotides outside the gene matches: 7. The CDR3: CSARKGTSALYEQYF. The CDR3 coding sequence is TGCAGTGCTAGAAAGGGGACTAGCGCTCTCTACGAGCAGTACTTC.

This clonotype was found many times. V is TRBV27 and J is TRBJ2-2; the match to TRBD1 covers 7 bases. The CDR3 extends over 16 amino acids. With 1 base clipped from V and 3 bases from J, the junction kept 5 bases outside the gene matches. Germline CDR1 reads MNHEY; CDR2 reads SMNVEV (reference sequence). DNA of the CDR3: TGTGCCAGCAGTTTATATACGGGACAGCACACCGGGGAGCTGTTTTTT. Translating it yields CASSLYTGQHTGELFF.

In this sample, this clonotype turned up many times. This rearrangement joins TRBV12-3 or TRBV12-4 to TRBJ2-5, with D uncertain. The CDR3 spans 13 residues. The ends were cut back, 3 bases at V and 5 bases at J, with 10 bases in the middle. The CDR3 region has the DNA TGTGCCAGCAGTTTGAGGCGCAGGGAGACCCAGTACTTC. As protein: CASSLRRRETQYF.

This clonotype was counted many times. The chain couples TRBV20-1 to TRBJ2-7; 9 nucleotides align to TRBD1. Germline V gives CDR1 DFQATT, CDR2 SNEGSKA (reference sequence). J was trimmed by 3 bases and V by 4 bases; bases with no gene match: 19. This CDR3 is built from 18 residues. CDR3 nucleotide sequence: TGCAGTGCTAACCAGGGGGAGGGACAGGGAGCTTACTTCTACGAGCAGTACTTC. Protein: CSANQGEGQGAYFYEQYF.